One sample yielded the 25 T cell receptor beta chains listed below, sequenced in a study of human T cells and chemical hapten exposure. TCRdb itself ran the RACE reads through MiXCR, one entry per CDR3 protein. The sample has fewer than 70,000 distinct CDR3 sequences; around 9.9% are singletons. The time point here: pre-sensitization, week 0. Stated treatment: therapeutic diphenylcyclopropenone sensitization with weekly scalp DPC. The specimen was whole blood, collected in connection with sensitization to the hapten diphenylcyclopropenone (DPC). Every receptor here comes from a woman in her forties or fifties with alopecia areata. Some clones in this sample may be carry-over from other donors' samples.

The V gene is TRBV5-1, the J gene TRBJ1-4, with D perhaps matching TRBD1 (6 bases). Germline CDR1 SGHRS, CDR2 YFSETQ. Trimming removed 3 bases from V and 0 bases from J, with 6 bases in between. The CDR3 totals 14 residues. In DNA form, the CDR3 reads TGCGCCAGCAGCTGGACAGCAACTAATGAAAAACTGTTTTTT. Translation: CASSWTATNEKLFF.

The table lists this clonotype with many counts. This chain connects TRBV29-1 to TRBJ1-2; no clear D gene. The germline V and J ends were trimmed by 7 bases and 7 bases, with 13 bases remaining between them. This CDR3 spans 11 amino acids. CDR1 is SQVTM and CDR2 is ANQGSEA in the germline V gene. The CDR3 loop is CSGLTVGGYTF. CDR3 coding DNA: TGCAGCGGATTAACTGTTGGTGGCTACACCTTC.

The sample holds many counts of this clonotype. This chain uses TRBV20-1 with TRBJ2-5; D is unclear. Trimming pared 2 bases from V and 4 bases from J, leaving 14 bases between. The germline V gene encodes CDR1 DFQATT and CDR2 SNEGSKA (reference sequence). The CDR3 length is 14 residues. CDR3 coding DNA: TGCAGTGCTAGAAAGTACTCGGAATCAGAGACCCAGTACTTC. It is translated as CSARKYSESETQYF.

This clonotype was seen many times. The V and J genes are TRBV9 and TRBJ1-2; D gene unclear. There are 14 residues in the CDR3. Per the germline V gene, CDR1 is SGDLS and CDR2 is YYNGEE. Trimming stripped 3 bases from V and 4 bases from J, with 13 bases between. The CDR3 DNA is TGTGCCAGCAGCGCGCGGACGGACCTCTATGGCTACACCTTC. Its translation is CASSARTDLYGYTF.

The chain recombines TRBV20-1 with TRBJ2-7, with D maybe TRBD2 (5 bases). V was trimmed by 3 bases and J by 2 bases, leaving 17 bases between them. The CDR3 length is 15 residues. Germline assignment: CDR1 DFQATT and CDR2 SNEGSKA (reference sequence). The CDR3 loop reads CSASNSGMRPYEQYF. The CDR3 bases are TGCAGTGCTAGTAATTCGGGGATGAGGCCCTACGAGCAGTACTTC.

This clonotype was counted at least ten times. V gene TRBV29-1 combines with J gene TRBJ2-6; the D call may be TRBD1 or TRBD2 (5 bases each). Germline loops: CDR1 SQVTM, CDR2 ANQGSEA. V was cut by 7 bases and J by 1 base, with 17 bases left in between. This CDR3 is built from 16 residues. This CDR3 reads CSAGTDHISGANVLTF. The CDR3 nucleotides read TGCAGCGCCGGGACGGATCACATTTCTGGGGCCAACGTCCTGACTTTC.

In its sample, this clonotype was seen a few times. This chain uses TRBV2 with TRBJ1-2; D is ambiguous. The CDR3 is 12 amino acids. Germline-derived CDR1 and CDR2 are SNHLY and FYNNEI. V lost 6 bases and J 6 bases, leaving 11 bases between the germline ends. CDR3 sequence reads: CASRLGSHGYTF. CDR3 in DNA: TGTGCCAGCAGATTAGGGAGTCATGGCTACACCTTC. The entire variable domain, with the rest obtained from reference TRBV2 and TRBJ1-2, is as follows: EPEVTQTPSHQVTQMGQEVILRCVPISNHLYFYWYRQILGQKVEFLVSFYNNEISEKSEIFDDQFSVERPDGSNFTLKIRSTKLEDSAMYFCASRLGSHGYTFGSGTRLTVV.

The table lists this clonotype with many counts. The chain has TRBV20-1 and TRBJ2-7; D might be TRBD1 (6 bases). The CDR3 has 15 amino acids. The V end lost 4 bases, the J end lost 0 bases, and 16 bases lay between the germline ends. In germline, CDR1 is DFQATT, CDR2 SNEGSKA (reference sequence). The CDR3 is CSANNDRRSSYEQYF. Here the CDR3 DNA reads TGCAGTGCTAACAACGACAGGAGGAGCTCCTACGAGCAGTACTTC.

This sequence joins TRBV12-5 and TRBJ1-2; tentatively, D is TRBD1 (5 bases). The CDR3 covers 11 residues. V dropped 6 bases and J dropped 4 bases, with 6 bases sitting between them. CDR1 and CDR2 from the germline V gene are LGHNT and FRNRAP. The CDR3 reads CASGDTYGYTF. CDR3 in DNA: TGTGCTAGTGGGGACACCTATGGCTACACCTTC.

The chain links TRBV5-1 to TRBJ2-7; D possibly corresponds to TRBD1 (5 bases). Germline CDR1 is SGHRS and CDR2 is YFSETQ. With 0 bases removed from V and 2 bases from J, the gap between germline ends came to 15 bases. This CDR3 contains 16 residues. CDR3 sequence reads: CASSLEGAVGPYEQYF. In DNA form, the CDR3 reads TGCGCCAGCAGCTTGGAAGGGGCGGTGGGCCCCTACGAGCAGTACTTC.

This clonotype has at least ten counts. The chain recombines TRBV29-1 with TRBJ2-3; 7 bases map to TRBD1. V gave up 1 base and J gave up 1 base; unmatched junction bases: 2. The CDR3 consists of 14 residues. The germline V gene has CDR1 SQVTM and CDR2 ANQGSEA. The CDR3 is CSVEGQGRTDTQYF. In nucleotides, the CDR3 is TGCAGCGTTGAAGGACAGGGACGCACAGATACGCAGTATTTT.

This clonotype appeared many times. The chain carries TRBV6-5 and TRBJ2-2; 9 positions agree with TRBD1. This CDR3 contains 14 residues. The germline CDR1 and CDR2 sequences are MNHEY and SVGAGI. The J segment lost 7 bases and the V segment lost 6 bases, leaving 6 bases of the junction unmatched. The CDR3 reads CASRMDRGSGELFF. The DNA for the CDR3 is TGTGCCAGCAGGATGGACAGGGGAAGCGGGGAGCTGTTTTTT.

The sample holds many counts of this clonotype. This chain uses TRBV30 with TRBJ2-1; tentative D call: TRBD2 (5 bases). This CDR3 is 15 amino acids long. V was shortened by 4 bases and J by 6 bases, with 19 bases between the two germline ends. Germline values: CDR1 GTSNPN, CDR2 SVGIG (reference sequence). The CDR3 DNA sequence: TGTGCCTGGACCACCACCGCTTTTGCGGGCAATGAGCAGTTCTTC. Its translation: CAWTTTAFAGNEQFF.

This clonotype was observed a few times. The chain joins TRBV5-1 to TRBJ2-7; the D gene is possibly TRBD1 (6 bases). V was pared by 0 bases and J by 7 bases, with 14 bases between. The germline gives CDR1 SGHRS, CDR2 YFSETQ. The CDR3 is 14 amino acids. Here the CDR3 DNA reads TGCGCCAGCAGCTTGGAACCAGGACAGCTAGAGCAGTACTTC. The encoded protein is CASSLEPGQLEQYF.

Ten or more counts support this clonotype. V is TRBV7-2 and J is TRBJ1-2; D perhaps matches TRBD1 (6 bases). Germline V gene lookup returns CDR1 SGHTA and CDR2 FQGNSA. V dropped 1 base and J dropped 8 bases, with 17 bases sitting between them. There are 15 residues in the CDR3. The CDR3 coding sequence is TGTGCCAGCAGCTTAGAATCGGGGGCGCAGGAAGGCTACACCTTC. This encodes CASSLESGAQEGYTF.

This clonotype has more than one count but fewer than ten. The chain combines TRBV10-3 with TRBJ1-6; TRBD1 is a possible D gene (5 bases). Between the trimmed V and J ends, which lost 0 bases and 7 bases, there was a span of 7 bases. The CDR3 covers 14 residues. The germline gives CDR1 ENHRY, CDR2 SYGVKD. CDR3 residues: CAISESSGNSPLHF. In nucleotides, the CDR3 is TGTGCCATCAGTGAGTCTTCAGGGAATTCACCCCTCCACTTT.

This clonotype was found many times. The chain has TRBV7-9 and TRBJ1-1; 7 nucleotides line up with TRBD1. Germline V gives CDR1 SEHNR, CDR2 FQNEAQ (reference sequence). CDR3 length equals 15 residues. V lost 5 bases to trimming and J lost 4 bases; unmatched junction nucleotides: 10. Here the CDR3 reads CASSPDRAGSTEAFF. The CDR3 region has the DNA TGTGCCAGCAGCCCTGACAGGGCCGGTAGCACTGAAGCTTTCTTT.

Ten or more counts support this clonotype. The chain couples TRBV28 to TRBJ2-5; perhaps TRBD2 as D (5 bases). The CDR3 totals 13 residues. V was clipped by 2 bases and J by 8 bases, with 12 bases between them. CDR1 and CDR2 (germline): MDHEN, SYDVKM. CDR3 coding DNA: TGTGCCAGCAGTTTAGGGTCCCCGGGAACCCAGTACTTC. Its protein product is CASSLGSPGTQYF.

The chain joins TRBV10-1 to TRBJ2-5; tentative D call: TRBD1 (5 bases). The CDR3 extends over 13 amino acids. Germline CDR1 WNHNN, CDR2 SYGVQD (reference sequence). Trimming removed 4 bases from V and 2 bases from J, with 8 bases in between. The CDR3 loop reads CASSGSGQETQYF. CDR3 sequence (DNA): TGCGCCAGCAGTGGGTCAGGGCAAGAGACCCAGTACTTC.

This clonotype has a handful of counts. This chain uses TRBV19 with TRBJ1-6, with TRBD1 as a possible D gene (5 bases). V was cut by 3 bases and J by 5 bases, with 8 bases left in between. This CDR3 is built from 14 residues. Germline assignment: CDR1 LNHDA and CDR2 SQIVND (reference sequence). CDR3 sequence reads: CASSIDRNNSPLHF. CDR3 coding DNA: TGTGCCAGTAGTATCGACAGAAATAATTCACCCCTCCACTTT.

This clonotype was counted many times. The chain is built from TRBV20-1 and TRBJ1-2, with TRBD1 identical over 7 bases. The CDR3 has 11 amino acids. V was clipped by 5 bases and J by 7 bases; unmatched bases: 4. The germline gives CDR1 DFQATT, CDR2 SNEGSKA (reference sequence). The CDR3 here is CSAVQGGGYTF. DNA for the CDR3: TGCAGTGCTGTCCAGGGGGGTGGCTACACCTTC.

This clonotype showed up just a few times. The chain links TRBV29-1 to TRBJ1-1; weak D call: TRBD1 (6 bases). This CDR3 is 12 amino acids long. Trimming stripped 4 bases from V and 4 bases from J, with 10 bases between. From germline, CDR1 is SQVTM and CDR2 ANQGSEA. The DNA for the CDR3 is TGCAGCGTTGCGGGGGGCAGCACTGAAGCTTTCTTT. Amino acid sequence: CSVAGGSTEAFF.

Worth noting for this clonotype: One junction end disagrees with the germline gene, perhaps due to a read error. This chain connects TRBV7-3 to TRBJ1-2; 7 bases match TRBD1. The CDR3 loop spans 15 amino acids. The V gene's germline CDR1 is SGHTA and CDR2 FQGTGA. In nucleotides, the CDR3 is TGTGCCAGCAGCCCCGGCGGACAGGCCAACTATGGCCACACCTTC. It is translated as CASSPGGQANYGHTF.

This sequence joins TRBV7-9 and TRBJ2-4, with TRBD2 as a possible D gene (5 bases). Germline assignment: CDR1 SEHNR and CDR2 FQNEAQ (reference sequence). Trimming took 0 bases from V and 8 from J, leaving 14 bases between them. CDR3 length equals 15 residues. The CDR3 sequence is CASSLASRGEDIQYF. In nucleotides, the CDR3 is TGTGCCAGCAGCTTAGCGAGTCGGGGAGAGGACATTCAGTACTTC.

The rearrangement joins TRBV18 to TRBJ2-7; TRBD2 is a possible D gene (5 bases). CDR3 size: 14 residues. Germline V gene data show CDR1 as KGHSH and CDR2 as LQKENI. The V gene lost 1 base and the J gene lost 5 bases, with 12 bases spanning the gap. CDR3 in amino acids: CASSPLGDRDEQYF. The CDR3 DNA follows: TGTGCCAGCTCACCACTCGGGGATCGGGACGAGCAGTACTTC. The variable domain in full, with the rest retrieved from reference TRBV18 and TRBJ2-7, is NAGVMQNPRHLVRRRGQEARLRCSPMKGHSHVYWYRQLPEEGLKFMVYLQKENIIDESGMPKERFSAEFPKEGPSILRIQQVVRGDSAAYFCASSPLGDRDEQYFGPGTRLTVT.